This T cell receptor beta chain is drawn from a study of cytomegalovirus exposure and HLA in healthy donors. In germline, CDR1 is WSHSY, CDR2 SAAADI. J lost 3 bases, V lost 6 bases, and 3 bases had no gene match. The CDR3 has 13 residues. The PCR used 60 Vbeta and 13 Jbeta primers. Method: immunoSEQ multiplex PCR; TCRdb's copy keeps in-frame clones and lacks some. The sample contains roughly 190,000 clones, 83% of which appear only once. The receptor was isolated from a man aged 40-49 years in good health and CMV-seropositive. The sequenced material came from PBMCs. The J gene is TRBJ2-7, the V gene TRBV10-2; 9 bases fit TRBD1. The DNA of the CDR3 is TGCGCCAGCAGGGGACAGGGTAACTACGAGCAGTACTTC. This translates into CASRGQGNYEQYF.